Presented here are 13 T cell receptor beta chains from one specimen sequenced in a study of response to subunit inactivated influenza vaccine. Each CDR3 protein is one row after TCRdb ran MiXCR on the RT-PCR reads. The sample consists of 650,000 to 850,000 distinct CDR3 sequences, roughly 14% of them appearing once. Sequencing used PBMCs from blood, obtained around 15 days before vaccination. All receptors derive from a man aged 45-60 years who received an inactivated influenza vaccine.

The chain combines TRBV7-2 with TRBJ1-1, with no clear D. CDR1 is SGHTA and CDR2 is FQGNSA in the germline V gene. Trimming took 3 bases from V and 5 from J, leaving 10 bases between them. This CDR3 region has 13 residues. In DNA, the CDR3 is TGTGCCAGCAGCTTCAGACTGGGGACTGAAGCTTTCTTT. This gives the protein CASSFRLGTEAFF. Full variable domain (remainder filled in from reference TRBV7-2 and TRBJ1-1): GAGVSQSPSNKVTEKGKDVELRCDPISGHTALYWYRQSLGQGLEFLIYFQGNSAPDKSGLPSDRFSAERTGGSVSTLTIQRTQQEDSAVYLCASSFRLGTEAFFGQGTRLTVV.

The chain recombines TRBV24-1 with TRBJ2-2, with 7 positions matching TRBD2. Germline V CDR1 and CDR2: KGHDR, SFDVKD. J lost 6 bases, V lost 3 bases, and 9 bases had no gene match. The CDR3 length is 16 residues. CDR3 in DNA: TGTGCCACCAGTGATCCCCCCGGGAGGAGGTCCGGGGAGCTGTTTTTT. Translating it yields CATSDPPGRRSGELFF.

At least ten counts were recorded for this clonotype. The chain joins TRBV10-2 to TRBJ2-1; 8 positions match TRBD1. The CDR3 runs 12 residues. Germline-derived CDR1 and CDR2 are WSHSY and SAAADI. The V gene end was trimmed by 4 bases and the J gene end by 9 bases; junction bases not matched to a gene: 2. CDR3 bases: TGCGCCAGCAGTGCCGACAGGGGTGAGCAGTTCTTC. Its protein is CASSADRGEQFF.

This clonotype has a handful of counts. This chain connects TRBV5-1 to TRBJ2-1; D is possibly TRBD2 (6 bases). V lost 3 bases, J lost 7 bases, and 8 bases lay in between. This CDR3 has 12 residues. Germline-derived CDR1 and CDR2 are SGHRS and YFSETQ. The CDR3 loop reads CASSSAGNEQFF. The DNA of the CDR3 is TGCGCCAGCAGCTCCGCGGGGAATGAGCAGTTCTTC.

The genes are TRBV6-1 and TRBJ2-7; 13 nucleotides line up with TRBD2. The CDR3 is made up of 16 amino acids. Germline-derived CDR1 and CDR2 are MNHNS and SASEGT. Trimming cost V 6 bases and J 1 base; bases outside gene matches: 6. CDR3 region: CASRLTSGGGSYEQYF. The CDR3 DNA reads as TGTGCCAGCAGACTCACTAGCGGGGGGGGATCCTACGAGCAGTACTTC.

This clonotype was seen ten or more times. The chain uses TRBV10-3 and TRBJ2-7, with D tentatively TRBD1 (5 bases). CDR3 length: 15 residues. The V gene's germline CDR1 is ENHRY and CDR2 SYGVKD. The V end was cut by 6 bases, the J end by 0 bases, with 15 bases between. The CDR3 is CAIRNRQTSSYEQYF. The CDR3, as DNA: TGTGCCATCAGGAACCGACAGACGAGCTCCTACGAGCAGTACTTC.

This clonotype was picked up many times. The rearrangement joins TRBV24-1 to TRBJ2-2, with 10 bases matching TRBD1. The CDR3 runs 18 residues. V dropped 2 bases and J dropped 4; count of bases not matched to a gene: 9. Germline assignment: CDR1 KGHDR and CDR2 SFDVKD. The CDR3 DNA sequence: TGTGCCACCAGTGATTCCCCACCGGGACAGGGGCGCACCGGGGAGCTGTTTTTT. Encoded protein: CATSDSPPGQGRTGELFF.

This clonotype was found a few times. The gene calls are TRBV12-3 or TRBV12-4 and TRBJ2-1; 7 bases are a match to TRBD2. The CDR3 has 16 amino acids. V was pared by 2 bases and J by 0 bases, with 4 bases of the junction left unmatched. CDR3 DNA sequence: TGTGCCAGCAGTTTAATCGCGGGGGTCTCCTACAATGAGCAGTTCTTC. It encodes CASSLIAGVSYNEQFF.

This clonotype was observed a few times. The rearrangement links TRBV12-3 or TRBV12-4 to TRBJ2-5; 9 nucleotides line up with TRBD1. CDR3 size: 16 residues. Trimming took 4 bases from V and 1 from J; bases not matched to a gene: 7. CDR3 nucleotide sequence: TGTGCCAGCAGTTCTCCGGGACAGGGCCCCCAAGAGACCCAGTACTTC. Its translation: CASSSPGQGPQETQYF.

The chain links TRBV15 to TRBJ2-1, with 12 positions matching TRBD2. This CDR3 comprises 16 residues. CDR1 and CDR2 (germline): LNHNV, YYDKDF (reference sequence). Unmatched junction bases numbered 4, after V lost 3 bases and J lost 4 bases. The CDR3 sequence is CATSSFLAGGYNEQFF. CDR3 nucleotide sequence: TGTGCCACCAGCAGCTTTCTAGCGGGGGGGTACAATGAGCAGTTCTTC.

This chain connects TRBV20-1 to TRBJ2-7, with D perhaps TRBD1 (5 bases). The V gene's germline CDR1 is DFQATT and CDR2 SNEGSKA (reference sequence). V was cut by 5 bases and J by 0 bases, with 11 bases left in between. The CDR3 consists of 13 residues. Written as DNA, the CDR3 is TGCAGTGCTCAGTCAGGGTACTCCTACGAGCAGTACTTC. Translated: CSAQSGYSYEQYF.

The V and J genes are TRBV28 and TRBJ2-5; D ambiguous. Trimming stripped 7 bases from V and 4 bases from J, with 10 bases between. The germline V gene has CDR1 MDHEN and CDR2 SYDVKM. The CDR3 is 12 amino acids. The CDR3 here is CASMVQGETQYF. The CDR3 DNA is TGTGCCAGCATGGTGCAAGGAGAGACCCAGTACTTC.

This clonotype was seen a handful of times. The chain has TRBV7-9 and TRBJ1-1, with D possibly matching TRBD1 (6 bases). This CDR3 spans 14 amino acids. The germline V gene has CDR1 SEHNR and CDR2 FQNEAQ (reference sequence). Trimming stripped 10 bases from V and 4 bases from J, with 19 bases between. CDR3: CATSTPEGGTEAFF. CDR3 coding DNA: TGTGCCACCTCAACACCGGAGGGGGGCACTGAAGCTTTCTTT.